These 7 T cell receptor beta chains were sequenced from one sample in a study of blood T cell repertoires in COVID-19. The data were produced by immunoSEQ multiplex PCR, yet TCRdb's version contains in-frame clones alone and is incomplete. The table shows approximately 200,000 clones, with around nine tenths occurring only once. The sample comprised peripheral blood. Every receptor here comes from a man aged 55 to 70 who had recovered from COVID-19.

This clone was seen just once. The rearrangement links TRBV30 to TRBJ1-1; D is uncertain. Per the germline V gene, CDR1 is GTSNPN and CDR2 is SVGIG (reference sequence). V was pared by 0 bases and J by 5 bases, with 19 bases between. The CDR3 extends over 16 amino acids. CDR3 in amino acids: CAWSVIQAALVTEAFF. The CDR3 nucleotides read TGTGCCTGGAGTGTAATTCAGGCCGCCCTCGTGACTGAAGCTTTCTTT. Using reference TRBV30 and TRBJ1-1 for the parts outside the CDR3, the full variable domain is SQTIHQWPATLVQPVGSPLSLECTVEGTSNPNLYWYRQAAGRGLQLLFYSVGIGQISSEVPQNLSASRPQDRQFILSSKKLLLSDSGFYLCAWSVIQAALVTEAFFGQGTRLTVV.

This chain uses TRBV6-4 with TRBJ2-1, with a possible D match to TRBD2 (5 bases). The CDR3 loop spans 14 amino acids. The germline gives CDR1 MRHNA, CDR2 SNTAGT. The germline V and J ends were trimmed by 5 bases and 5 bases, with 13 bases remaining between them. CDR3 in amino acids: CASSFSRGDNEQFF. In DNA, the CDR3 is TGTGCCAGCAGTTTTTCCCGGGGAGACAATGAGCAGTTCTTC.

This rearrangement joins TRBV5-1 to TRBJ2-1, with 7 bases aligning to TRBD2. There are 17 residues in the CDR3. The J segment lost 0 bases and the V segment lost 0 bases, leaving 6 bases of the junction unmatched. CDR1 and CDR2 from the germline V gene are SGHRS and YFSETQ. The CDR3 DNA follows: TGCGCCAGCAGCTTGGTGGGCGGGGGTAGCTCCTACAATGAGCAGTTCTTC. Protein: CASSLVGGGSSYNEQFF.

This sequence joins TRBV7-8 and TRBJ1-1, with D hard to call. Germline assignment: CDR1 SGHVS and CDR2 FQNEAQ. Trimming took off 2 bases at V and 6 bases at J, with 7 bases between the two ends. The CDR3 totals 12 residues. CDR3 sequence reads: CASSLPGSEAFF. CDR3 DNA: TGTGCCAGCAGCTTACCAGGATCTGAAGCTTTCTTT.

This chain links TRBV7-3 with TRBJ1-2; perhaps TRBD1 as D (6 bases). The length of the CDR3 is 14 residues. The V gene lost 5 bases and the J gene lost 5 bases, with 15 bases spanning the gap. The germline V gene has CDR1 SGHTA and CDR2 FQGTGA. As DNA, the CDR3 is TGTGCCAGCAGCCCGGACAGTCTACCGTATGGCTACACCTTC. It translates to CASSPDSLPYGYTF.

V gene TRBV30 combines with J gene TRBJ1-3; D possibly corresponds to TRBD1 (6 bases). The CDR3 is 17 amino acids. Germline V gene data show CDR1 as GTSNPN and CDR2 as SVGIG (reference sequence). Trimming left V 4 bases short and J 0 bases short, with 19 bases between. This CDR3 reads CAWTKKDSYLSGNTIYF. CDR3 DNA: TGTGCCTGGACTAAAAAGGACAGCTACCTCTCTGGAAACACCATATATTTT.

The chain has TRBV19 and TRBJ2-1, with TRBD1 matching 7 bases. The CDR3 is made up of 13 amino acids. V gave up 6 bases and J gave up 6 bases; unmatched junction bases: 5. From germline, CDR1 is LNHDA and CDR2 SQIVND (reference sequence). The CDR3, as DNA: TGTGCCAGTAGCCCCGACAGGGCCAATGAGCAGTTCTTC. This sequence encodes CASSPDRANEQFF.